Presented here are 26 T cell receptor beta chains from one specimen sequenced in a study of radiation and T cells in renal cell carcinoma. The sample's time point: blood 2 weeks post-SBRT. Treatment here: 15 Gy SBRT to primary tumor, nephrectomy 4 weeks later. Profiled with immunoSEQ multiplex PCR; TCRdb holds only in-frame clones, not every one. The sample has roughly 60,000 clones, around 78% seen once. This specimen was blood, taken from a patient whose treatment included radiotherapy and nephrectomy. Every receptor here comes from a man aged 55-75 years with renal cell carcinoma.

The rearrangement links TRBV9 to TRBJ2-2; TRBD2 agrees at 13 bases. J gave up 5 bases and V 3 bases, and 4 bases lay outside the gene matches. Germline V CDR1 and CDR2: SGDLS, YYNGEE. The length of the CDR3 is 16 residues. The CDR3 DNA is TGTGCCAGCAGCGCGGGGACTAGCGGGAAAACCGGGGAGCTGTTTTTT. Translated: CASSAGTSGKTGELFF.

V gene TRBV30 combines with J gene TRBJ1-1; D uncertain. The CDR3 spans 11 residues. Between the trimmed V and J ends, which lost 0 bases and 11 bases, there was a span of 10 bases. Germline-derived CDR1 and CDR2 are GTSNPN and SVGIG (reference sequence). The CDR3 bases are TGTGCCTGGAGTGTACGGGAAGGCGCTTTCTTT. Translation: CAWSVREGAFF.

The CDR3 sequence: CASSPLLAGASEQFF. In DNA, the CDR3 is TGTGCCAGCTCCCCCCTCCTGGCGGGAGCGTCTGAGCAGTTCTTC. The gene calls are TRBV18 and TRBJ2-1; TRBD2 agrees at 7 bases. Germline-derived CDR1 and CDR2 are KGHSH and LQKENI. CDR3 length: 15 residues. V was clipped by 6 bases and J by 9 bases; unmatched bases: 14.

The chain recombines TRBV6-5 with TRBJ1-1, with D unresolved. Germline CDR1 is MNHEY and CDR2 is SVGAGI. Trimming took 2 bases from V and 1 from J, leaving 8 bases between them. This CDR3 has 14 residues. CDR3 DNA sequence: TGTGCCAGCAGTTACCTGACGGCGAACACTGAAGCTTTCTTT. It yields the protein CASSYLTANTEAFF.

This chain uses TRBV6-1 with TRBJ2-2; 7 bases are a match to TRBD1. This CDR3 spans 15 amino acids. The germline CDR1 and CDR2 sequences are MNHNS and SASEGT. After removal of 4 bases from V and 5 bases from J, the junction contained 7 bases not matched to a gene. The CDR3 DNA sequence: TGTGCCAGCAGTGCGACAGGGACGTTTACCGGGGAGCTGTTTTTT. As protein: CASSATGTFTGELFF.

The V gene is TRBV5-1, the J gene TRBJ1-2, with a weak D call TRBD1 (5 bases). The CDR3 is 14 residues long. Germline lookup yields CDR1 SGHRS and CDR2 YFSETQ. Trimming shortened V by 2 bases and J by 5 bases, and 13 bases separated the two germline ends. CDR3 residues: CASSLTGEGYGYTF. Written as DNA, the CDR3 is TGCGCCAGCAGCTTAACGGGGGAAGGGTATGGCTACACCTTC. The entire variable domain, with the rest obtained from reference TRBV5-1 and TRBJ1-2, is as follows: KAGVTQTPRYLIKTRGQQVTLSCSPISGHRSVSWYQQTPGQGLQFLFEYFSETQRNKGNFPGRFSGRQFSNSRSEMNVSTLELGDSALYLCASSLTGEGYGYTFGSGTRLTVV.

This clone was seen a handful of times. The chain employs TRBV6-5 and TRBJ2-3; 8 nucleotides align to TRBD2. The CDR3 has 16 amino acids. Trimming took 0 bases from V and 4 from J; bases not matched to a gene: 6. The germline gives CDR1 MNHEY, CDR2 SVGAGI. CDR3 in amino acids: CASSYSRLANPDTQYF. The CDR3 coding sequence is TGTGCCAGCAGTTACTCTAGACTAGCGAACCCAGATACGCAGTATTTT.

A note on this clone: Other DNA sequences in the same sample also yield this CDR3. The CDR3 here is CASSFGRNTEAFF. CDR3 in DNA: TGTGCCAGCAGCTTTGGCCGGAACACTGAAGCTTTCTTT. The genes are TRBV7-9 and TRBJ1-1; no firm D call. The V end lost 3 bases, the J end lost 1 base, and 6 bases lay between the germline ends. The CDR3 consists of 13 residues. Germline CDR1 is SEHNR and CDR2 is FQNEAQ (reference sequence).

The rearrangement joins TRBV4-3 to TRBJ1-2; TRBD1 agrees at 7 bases. The CDR3 runs 14 residues. V lost 3 bases to trimming and J lost 7 bases; unmatched junction nucleotides: 8. CDR1 and CDR2 from the germline V gene are LGHNA and YSLEER. CDR3 protein: CASSHSDRVGGYTF. DNA for the CDR3: TGCGCCAGCAGCCACTCAGACAGGGTGGGTGGCTACACCTTC.

The chain has TRBV15 and TRBJ2-3; the match to TRBD2 covers 7 bases. The CDR3 runs 16 residues. The trim removed 1 base at V and 4 bases at J, leaving 8 bases unmatched. CDR1 is LNHNV, CDR2 YYDKDF, per germline (reference sequence). CDR3 in DNA: TGTGCCACCAGCAGAGTGACGGGAGGAGGGGCAGATACGCAGTATTTT. This translates into CATSRVTGGGADTQYF.

The V gene is TRBV7-9, the J gene TRBJ1-1; TRBD1 matches 12 bases. Germline assignment: CDR1 SEHNR and CDR2 FQNEAQ (reference sequence). This CDR3 has 16 residues. V shed 4 bases, J shed 0 bases, and the junction held 3 bases outside the gene matches. The CDR3, as DNA: TGTGCCAGCAGCTCTGGGACAGGGGGCCTGAACACTGAAGCTTTCTTT. This sequence encodes CASSSGTGGLNTEAFF. The full variable domain, rest sourced from reference TRBV7-9 and TRBJ1-1, is DTGVSQNPRHKITKRGQNVTFRCDPISEHNRLYWYRQTLGQGPEFLTYFQNEAQLEKSRLLSDRFSAERPKGSFSTLEIQRTEQGDSAMYLCASSSGTGGLNTEAFFGQGTRLTVV.

This clone was seen only once. This rearrangement joins TRBV19 to TRBJ2-1; no definite D call. Trimming left V 1 base short and J 4 bases short, with 5 bases between. This CDR3 is 13 amino acids long. Germline CDR1 is LNHDA and CDR2 is SQIVND (reference sequence). Here the CDR3 DNA reads TGTGCCAGTAGTATAGGACTGTACAATGAGCAGTTCTTC. Its protein product is CASSIGLYNEQFF.

The chain joins TRBV6-1 to TRBJ2-7; 7 bases are shared with TRBD1. V was pared by 4 bases and J by 3 bases, with 6 bases of the junction left unmatched. CDR3 length equals 14 residues. Per germline, CDR1 MNHNS and CDR2 SASEGT. Written as DNA, the CDR3 is TGTGCCAGCAGTGTTTCCCGACAGGGCTACGAGCAGTACGTC. This sequence encodes CASSVSRQGYEQYV.

This chain joins TRBV7-2 and TRBJ1-4, with TRBD1 matching over 8 bases. The germline V gene encodes CDR1 SGHTA and CDR2 FQGNSA. This CDR3 has 18 residues. V dropped 5 bases and J dropped 0; count of bases not matched to a gene: 11. The CDR3 protein is CASSPPGTGPTTNEKLFF. For the CDR3, the DNA is TGTGCCAGCAGCCCCCCCGGGACAGGCCCAACAACTAATGAAAAACTGTTTTTT.

In this sample, this clone turned up once. The chain joins TRBV5-4 to TRBJ2-5, with 14 nucleotides matching TRBD2. CDR3 length equals 18 residues. With V trimmed by 4 bases and J by 2 bases, 10 bases remained unmatched. The germline CDR1 and CDR2 sequences are SGHNT and YYREEE (reference sequence). CDR3 DNA: TGTGCCAGCAGCGGCTGGACTAGCGGGGGGCGGGCTCAAGAGACCCAGTACTTC. It is translated as CASSGWTSGGRAQETQYF.

The rearrangement uses TRBV7-6 and TRBJ1-2; a possible D gene is TRBD1 (6 bases). V was cut by 5 bases and J by 4 bases, with 17 bases left in between. This CDR3 has 15 amino acids. Germline CDR1 and CDR2: SGHVS and FNYEAQ. The CDR3 region is CASSRGGGTIYGYTF. Written as DNA, the CDR3 is TGTGCCAGCAGCCGAGGGGGGGGGACCATCTATGGCTACACCTTC.

This chain uses TRBV7-9 with TRBJ2-7, with TRBD2 matching 8 bases. Per the germline V gene, CDR1 is SEHNR and CDR2 is FQNEAQ (reference sequence). CDR3 size: 16 residues. V gave up 5 bases and J gave up 0 bases; unmatched junction bases: 9. The CDR3 loop reads CASSPKRSGGSYEQYF. As DNA, the CDR3 is TGTGCCAGCAGCCCCAAGAGGAGCGGGGGCTCCTACGAGCAGTACTTC.

This chain links TRBV21-1 with TRBJ2-3; whether TRBD2, the table's D call, matches the DNA was not checked. TRBV21-1 represents a pseudogene. There are 17 residues in the CDR3. CDR3: CASSKTKAGEATDTQYF. CDR3 coding DNA: TGTGCCAGCAGCAAAACTAAAGCGGGGGAGGCAACAGATACGCAGTATTTT.

V and J are TRBV30 and TRBJ2-6; no reliable D call. This CDR3 region has 12 residues. Germline V gene sequence: CDR1 GTSNPN, CDR2 SVGIG (reference sequence). The V and J ends lost 3 bases and 4 bases respectively, with 4 bases between them. CDR3 coding DNA: TGTGCCTGGAGACGGGGGGCCAACGTCCTGACTTTC. Translation: CAWRRGANVLTF.

This chain connects TRBV18 to TRBJ2-6; TRBD1 or TRBD2 may be the D gene (5 bases each). This CDR3 region has 16 residues. Per germline, CDR1 KGHSH and CDR2 LQKENI. Trimming pared 5 bases from V and 0 bases from J, leaving 11 bases between. CDR3 DNA sequence: TGTGCCAGCTCAGGGGACCTAATCTCTGGGGCCAACGTCCTGACTTTC. Residues: CASSGDLISGANVLTF.

The chain employs TRBV6-1 and TRBJ1-6, with a possible D match to TRBD1 (5 bases). This CDR3 region has 15 residues. Germline V gene sequence: CDR1 MNHNS, CDR2 SASEGT. Between the trimmed V and J ends, which lost 4 bases and 8 bases, there was a span of 15 bases. Here the CDR3 DNA reads TGTGCCAGCAGTGCAGGACCCGAGGGACATTCACCCCTCCACTTT. This sequence encodes CASSAGPEGHSPLHF.

The rearrangement links TRBV11-2 to TRBJ2-5; no clear D. The CDR3 spans 14 residues. Trimming removed 3 bases at V and 3 bases at J, with 11 bases between. The germline CDR1 and CDR2 sequences are SGHAT and FQNNGV. The CDR3 region is CASSFVALKETQYF. The CDR3 bases are TGTGCCAGCAGCTTTGTGGCACTAAAAGAGACCCAGTACTTC.

This rearrangement joins TRBV6-1 to TRBJ2-7; TRBD1 is a possible D gene (6 bases). V was clipped by 10 bases and J by 2 bases, with 18 bases between them. The germline V gene has CDR1 MNHNS and CDR2 SASEGT. The CDR3 sequence is 14 residues long. CDR3: CATRPWDTPYEQYV. The CDR3 bases are TGTGCCACCCGACCGTGGGACACCCCCTACGAGCAGTACGTC.

The chain uses TRBV27 and TRBJ1-1, with a possible D match to TRBD1 (5 bases). The CDR3 covers 13 residues. CDR1 and CDR2 from the germline V gene are MNHEY and SMNVEV (reference sequence). V was clipped by 0 bases and J by 5 bases, with 7 bases between them. The CDR3 coding sequence is TGTGCCAGCAGTTTATCGGCAGGGACTGAAGCTTTCTTT. As protein: CASSLSAGTEAFF.

The V gene is TRBV27, the J gene TRBJ2-5; 12 bases match TRBD2. Losses at the gene ends were 5 bases for V and 3 bases for J; bases not matched to a gene: 16. The length of the CDR3 is 19 residues. The V gene's germline CDR1 is MNHEY and CDR2 SMNVEV (reference sequence). CDR3 DNA: TGTGCCAGCAGTCACAGGGTCTCGAAGACTAGCGGGGGAGAAGAGACCCAGTACTTC. Translation: CASSHRVSKTSGGEETQYF.

The rearrangement joins TRBV7-3 to TRBJ2-7; 7 positions match TRBD2. From germline, CDR1 is SGHTA and CDR2 FQGTGA. The CDR3 consists of 16 residues. J was trimmed by 7 bases and V by 5 bases; bases with no gene match: 17. The CDR3 nucleotides are TGTGCCAGCAGCCCAACTAGCGCCTGTTTCTCGGGGGAGCAGTACGTC. It is translated as CASSPTSACFSGEQYV.